The 13 T cell receptor beta chains below all came from one sample that was sequenced in a study of CD8+ T cells in alopecia areata. Reverse transcribed after extraction, RNA yielded cDNA as the sequencing template. Here immunoSEQ multiplex PCR was the method, and the copy in TCRdb shows in-frame clones only, minus some. The profile shows some 30,000 clones, over 60% of them singletons. Material: NKG2D-low CD8+ T cells sorted from blood. These receptors all stem from a human donor with alopecia areata.

This rearrangement joins TRBV29-1 to TRBJ1-5, with a possible D match to TRBD1 (5 bases). Germline V gives CDR1 SQVTM, CDR2 ANQGSEA. The CDR3 spans 11 residues. V was pared by 4 bases and J by 11 bases, with 12 bases between. CDR3 in amino acids: CSVGDSRAQHF. Written as DNA, the CDR3 is TGCAGCGTTGGTGACAGCCGGGCCCAGCATTTT.

This clone appeared a single time. The V and J genes are TRBV25-1 and TRBJ2-7; D gene unclear. Trimming left V 4 bases short and J 1 base short, with 11 bases between. Per the germline V gene, CDR1 is MGHDK and CDR2 is SYGVNS. This CDR3 is 14 amino acids long. CDR3 sequence (DNA): TGTGCCAGCAGTGGGGCAACCGGATCCTACGAGCAGTACTTC. Its translation is CASSGATGSYEQYF.

In regard to this clone: This likely comes from a read error, as the CDR3 has no conserved phenylalanine or tryptophan at its end. No DNA is shown, since the ends of the CDR3 on it are uncertain; the CDR3 is the one TCRdb lists. J is TRBJ1-5 and V is TRBV4-3. CDR1 and CDR2 from the germline V gene are LGHNA and YSLEER. The CDR3 length equals 12 residues, ends included. CDR3 residues: CASSQDQAAVFI.

At least ten counts were recorded for this clone. The V call is TRBV7-2, the J call TRBJ1-1, with unresolved D. Between the trimmed V and J ends, which lost 4 bases and 5 bases, there was a span of 14 bases. Germline CDR1 and CDR2: SGHTA and FQGNSA. The CDR3 runs to 14 residues. The CDR3: CASSSLVSRTEAFF. The DNA of the CDR3 is TGTGCCAGCAGCTCCCTGGTGTCGCGGACTGAAGCTTTCTTT.

This clone has only a few counts. The genes are TRBV4-1 and TRBJ1-2; 9 bases line up with TRBD1. The CDR3 consists of 16 residues. Germline V gives CDR1 MGHRA, CDR2 YSYEKL. Unmatched junction bases numbered 7, after V lost 1 base and J lost 4 bases. The CDR3 DNA is TGCGCCAGCAGCCAAGCCCCTGGACAGGGGTCCTATGGCTACACCTTC. Amino acid sequence: CASSQAPGQGSYGYTF.

The chain is built from TRBV30 and TRBJ2-1, with 10 bases aligning to TRBD2. Trimming cost V 0 bases and J 5 bases; bases outside gene matches: 10. This CDR3 region has 17 residues. Germline V lookup: CDR1 GTSNPN, CDR2 SVGIG (reference sequence). CDR3 bases: TGTGCCTGGAGTGTATCAGCGGCTAGCGGGAGTCACAATGAGCAGTTCTTC. This gives the protein CAWSVSAASGSHNEQFF.

This rearrangement joins TRBV29-1 to TRBJ2-3; no reliable D call. The CDR3 contains 11 residues. Germline V gene sequence: CDR1 SQVTM, CDR2 ANQGSEA. V was trimmed by 5 bases and J by 3 bases, leaving 6 bases between them. CDR3 protein: CSVQVTDTQYF. The CDR3 nucleotides read TGCAGCGTTCAAGTTACAGATACGCAGTATTTT.

The J gene is TRBJ2-7, the V gene TRBV19, with D possibly matching TRBD1 (5 bases). The CDR3 loop spans 14 amino acids. The germline V and J ends were trimmed by 5 bases and 5 bases, with 16 bases remaining between them. The germline gives CDR1 LNHDA, CDR2 SQIVND (reference sequence). The DNA for the CDR3 is TGTGCCAGTAGTGTGCAGGGTTTACCAAACGAGCAGTACTTC. It is translated as CASSVQGLPNEQYF.

V usage is TRBV7-9 and J usage is TRBJ2-7; the match to TRBD2 covers 9 bases. The germline V gene encodes CDR1 SEHNR and CDR2 FQNEAQ (reference sequence). The CDR3 covers 14 residues. V lost 3 bases to trimming and J lost 4 bases; unmatched junction nucleotides: 4. This CDR3 reads CASSFRGGEYEQYF. The CDR3 nucleotides read TGTGCCAGCAGCTTTCGCGGGGGGGAATACGAGCAGTACTTC.

The J gene is TRBJ2-7, the V gene TRBV2; 9 nucleotides align to TRBD1. This CDR3 is 16 amino acids long. Per the germline V gene, CDR1 is SNHLY and CDR2 is FYNNEI. Trimming took 6 bases from V and 4 from J; bases not matched to a gene: 13. CDR3: CASRVNVGTGFYEQYF. The CDR3 DNA reads as TGTGCCAGCAGGGTCAACGTGGGGACAGGGTTTTACGAGCAGTACTTC.

The chain employs TRBV29-1 and TRBJ1-1; D not certain. Trimming cost V 4 bases and J 1 base, with 10 bases left between them. This CDR3 contains 13 residues. Germline CDR1 SQVTM, CDR2 ANQGSEA. DNA of the CDR3: TGCAGCGTTGTAGTATCCTGGAACACTGAAGCTTTCTTT. Amino acids: CSVVVSWNTEAFF. Combining the CDR3 with reference TRBV29-1 and TRBJ1-1 gives the whole variable domain SAVISQKPSRDICQRGTSLTIQCQVDSQVTMMFWYRQQPGQSLTLIATANQGSEATYESGFVIDKFPISRPNLTFSTLTVSNMSPEDSSIYLCSVVVSWNTEAFFGQGTRLTVV.

The chain is built from TRBV6-5 and TRBJ2-6; D call uncertain. Trimming left V 6 bases short and J 6 bases short, with 3 bases between. Per germline, CDR1 MNHEY and CDR2 SVGAGI. The CDR3 totals 11 residues. This CDR3 is CASRTANVLTF. DNA of the CDR3: TGTGCCAGCAGAACGGCCAACGTCCTGACTTTC.

This clone was found a few times. The rearrangement uses TRBV7-8 and TRBJ2-7; possibly TRBD2 for D (6 bases). Germline CDR1 and CDR2: SGHVS and FQNEAQ. CDR3 length: 13 residues. V was clipped by 5 bases and J by 3 bases, with 11 bases between them. CDR3 bases: TGTGCCAGCAGCCGGGGGACGGTCTACGAGCAGTACTTC. Translation: CASSRGTVYEQYF.